This TCR beta chain was retrieved from a study of cytomegalovirus exposure and HLA in healthy donors. In the study overall: Samples from HLA-typed donors yielded 65 million to 90 million unique TCRs in an early data release. Among the approximately 400 donors who were genotyped, about 84% fell in the genetic ancestry cluster that is associated with self-reported Caucasian donors. Points from the study as a whole: Most subjects had HLA-A and HLA-B alleles reportedly predicted accurately by TCR beta sequences. Presence/absence comparisons presumed near-even sequencing depth among donors.

In regard to this clone: Its specificity is not known.

Germline values: CDR1 SGHNT, CDR2 YENEEA. V dropped 5 bases and J dropped 3 bases, with 19 bases sitting between them. The CDR3 is made up of 16 amino acids. PCR primers comprised 60 Vbeta and 13 Jbeta primers. Data came from immunoSEQ multiplex PCR; TCRdb stores just in-frame clones and leaves some out. The table lists some 57,000 clones, more than 80% of them singletons. This receptor was identified in a man younger than 40 in good health and CMV-seropositive. The specimen sequenced was PBMCs. The chain employs TRBV11-3 and TRBJ1-1; weak D call: TRBD1 (6 bases). DNA of the CDR3: TGTGCCAGCAGCGAGAAACAGGGATTAGGGTACACTGAAGCTTTCTTT. This encodes CASSEKQGLGYTEAFF.